This T cell receptor (beta chain) stems from a study of blood T cell repertoires in COVID-19. Study context: Italy, Spain and the United States were the sources of the convalescent and acute COVID-19 samples. Sample material is recorded as cDNA or gDNA derived from T cells, B-cell-depleted T cells, or PBMCs.

As handled by the study authors: Cell counts per sample came from amplifying reference gene primers. Profiling relied on immunoSEQ multiplex PCR, and the TCRdb table lists in-frame clones only, not all of them. That table gives V, J and clone size, and the DNA gave D and trimming. The data show 150,000 to 200,000 clones, 82% seen once. The length of the CDR3 is 14 residues. V lost 6 bases and J lost 1, with 8 bases in between. Germline assignment: CDR1 SGHDT and CDR2 YYEEEE. The sequence was obtained from a woman aged 25 to 39 with acute or convalescent COVID-19. V gene TRBV5-6 combines with J gene TRBJ1-6; D unclear. The sample comprised peripheral blood. In nucleotides, the CDR3 is TGTGCCAGCAACTCAAGATCCTATAATTCACCCCTCCACTTT. Protein product: CASNSRSYNSPLHF.